This TCR beta chain was found in a study of spatial heterogeneity in lung cancer. Study summary: In the raw reads, each unique TCR and UMI combination was present more than ten times on average.

Ten or more counts support this clonotype. One junction end does not reproduce the germline sequence, and a read error may be involved. A single record per CDR3 protein comes from TCRdb applying MiXCR to the 5' RACE reads. The sample carries about 23,000 distinct CDR3 sequences, roughly 4.7% recorded once. The time point denotes: sample taken at primary tumor resection. The TCR sequence derives from a male donor with early-stage non-small cell lung cancer. Source: PBMCs, taken at surgery.

CDR3 DNA: TGTGCTAGCAGCTTAGCGGCAGGGGGATGGGAGACCCAGTACTTC. Its protein product is CASSLAAGGWETQYF. The J gene is TRBJ2-5, the V gene TRBV7-7, with a weak D call TRBD1 (7 bases). This CDR3 comprises 15 residues. Germline CDR1 reads SSHAT; CDR2 reads FNYEAQ (reference sequence).